This TCR beta chain was identified in a study of blood T cell repertoires in COVID-19. Study-level information: Material from acute and convalescent COVID-19 was sourced from the United States, Italy and Spain. T cells, B-cell-depleted T cells, or PBMCs provided the cDNA or gDNA that served as material.

This clone appeared a few times. The CDR3 extends over 14 amino acids. The V and J ends lost 5 bases and 5 bases, in that order; junction bases with no gene match: 6. Germline loops: CDR1 SGHTA, CDR2 FQGNSA. As handled by the study authors: Amplifying reference gene primers gave estimates of nucleated cell counts. TCRdb keeps only in-frame clones here, not all; method: immunoSEQ multiplex PCR. V and J calls and clone size are as listed in that table; D and trimming were resolved from the DNA. The sample contains about 230,000 clones, roughly 88% of which appear only once. This TCR was sampled from a woman aged 40 to 50 who had recovered from COVID-19. The sequencing input was peripheral blood. V is TRBV7-2 and J is TRBJ2-5; TRBD1 matches at 9 bases. The CDR3 is CASSLFGTGETQYF. As DNA, the CDR3 is TGTGCCAGCAGCCTCTTCGGGACAGGGGAGACCCAGTACTTC.